The 21 T cell receptor beta chains in this list originate from one sample, sequenced in a study of T cells after yellow fever vaccination. TCRdb passed the 5' RACE reads through MiXCR, listing each CDR3 protein once. Of about 300,000 distinct CDR3 sequences listed, under 9% are singletons. Sequencing was performed on CD4+ T cells sorted from PBMCs, taken 5 days after the yellow fever booster vaccination. All receptors derive from a young man who received the YFV17D yellow fever vaccine.

The V and J genes are TRBV6-5 and TRBJ1-2, with 8 bases identical to TRBD1. Trimming removed 7 bases from V and 3 bases from J; junction bases left unmatched: 10. Germline CDR1 MNHEY, CDR2 SVGAGI. The CDR3 extends over 15 amino acids. The CDR3 here is CASTRPGTGHYGYTF. CDR3 DNA: TGTGCCAGCACCCGGCCGGGGACAGGCCACTATGGCTACACCTTC.

This clonotype was observed a handful of times. The chain combines TRBV12-3 or TRBV12-4 with TRBJ2-5; 13 bases line up with TRBD2. V dropped 8 bases and J dropped 4; count of bases not matched to a gene: 4. CDR3 size: 14 residues. The CDR3 sequence is CASRLAGGRETQYF. CDR3 bases: TGTGCCAGCCGACTAGCGGGGGGACGAGAGACCCAGTACTTC.

The chain employs TRBV20-1 and TRBJ1-6; D is uncertain. Germline CDR1 is DFQATT and CDR2 is SNEGSKA (reference sequence). This CDR3 is built from 17 residues. V lost 2 bases to trimming and J lost 5 bases, with 19 bases between them. CDR3 coding DNA: TGCAGTGCTAGACTCCCCGACGGATCTGAGGATAATTCACCCCTCCACTTT. Protein: CSARLPDGSEDNSPLHF.

This clonotype was observed a few times. V gene TRBV7-2 combines with J gene TRBJ2-3; 12 bases align to TRBD1. V was clipped by 1 base and J by 3 bases; unmatched bases: 2. Germline values: CDR1 SGHTA, CDR2 FQGNSA. There are 16 residues in the CDR3. CDR3 in DNA: TGTGCCAGCAGCTTAGGGGGACAGGGGGCTACAGATACGCAGTATTTT. This gives the protein CASSLGGQGATDTQYF.

This clonotype was recorded a few times. The J gene is TRBJ1-1, the V gene TRBV7-9; 8 nucleotides line up with TRBD1. V lost 5 bases, J lost 6 bases, and 11 bases stayed unmatched. Germline CDR1 reads SEHNR; CDR2 reads FQNEAQ (reference sequence). The CDR3 contains 15 residues. CDR3 coding DNA: TGTGCCAGCAGCCCACGGACAGGGAAGGTCCCTGAAGCTTTCTTT. Its translation: CASSPRTGKVPEAFF. The full variable domain, its missing parts supplied by reference TRBV7-9 and TRBJ1-1, is DTGVSQNPRHKITKRGQNVTFRCDPISEHNRLYWYRQTLGQGPEFLTYFQNEAQLEKSRLLSDRFSAERPKGSFSTLEIQRTEQGDSAMYLCASSPRTGKVPEAFFGQGTRLTVV.

This rearrangement joins TRBV5-4 to TRBJ2-5, with D maybe TRBD2 (6 bases). The CDR3 has 16 residues. Germline lookup yields CDR1 SGHNT and CDR2 YYREEE (reference sequence). V lost 0 bases and J lost 5, with 17 bases in between. Here the CDR3 reads CASSLGSGLSAETQYF. CDR3 DNA sequence: TGTGCCAGCAGCTTGGGGTCGGGACTCAGCGCGGAGACCCAGTACTTC.

This clonotype came up a few times. The rearrangement joins TRBV7-3 to TRBJ1-1; tentatively, D is TRBD1 (5 bases). The CDR3 is made up of 15 amino acids. V lost 6 bases to trimming and J lost 5 bases, with 19 bases between them. Germline V gene data show CDR1 as SGHTA and CDR2 as FQGTGA. The CDR3 DNA reads TGTGCCAGCAGTCCCGGGGCGGGAGGTTATACTGAAGCTTTCTTT. Translating gives CASSPGAGGYTEAFF.

The J gene is TRBJ2-7, the V gene TRBV29-1; D may be TRBD1 (5 bases). Per germline, CDR1 SQVTM and CDR2 ANQGSEA. CDR3 length: 11 residues. V lost 4 bases and J 9 bases, leaving 13 bases between the germline ends. CDR3 sequence reads: CSVASGPGQYF. The CDR3, as DNA: TGCAGCGTTGCCTCAGGGCCCGGGCAGTACTTC.

This clonotype came up many times. This chain joins TRBV5-1 and TRBJ1-6, with D maybe TRBD1 (5 bases). Looked up from germline, CDR1 is SGHRS and CDR2 is YFSETQ. V lost 7 bases and J 10 bases, leaving 21 bases between the germline ends. This CDR3 contains 15 residues. The CDR3 spells CASCLDTNGGSPLHF. CDR3 in DNA: TGCGCCAGCTGCCTCGACACAAATGGGGGATCACCCCTCCACTTT.

To note about this clonotype: A read error is likely, as this CDR3 ends without the conserved phenylalanine or tryptophan. The chain employs TRBV7-2 and TRBJ1-2; D might be TRBD1 (5 bases). The CDR3 loop spans 13 amino acids. V was trimmed by 5 bases and J by 8 bases, leaving 15 bases between them. Germline V gene data show CDR1 as SGHTA and CDR2 as FQGNSA. CDR3 bases: TGTGCCAGCAGCCGCTATACCAGGACAGGCTACACCTTG. Its translation is CASSRYTRTGYTL.

A few counts support this clonotype. The rearrangement joins TRBV27 to TRBJ2-5; no reliable D call. Germline values: CDR1 MNHEY, CDR2 SMNVEV (reference sequence). The length of the CDR3 is 14 residues. Trimming stripped 2 bases from V and 1 base from J, with 8 bases between. The CDR3 loop reads CASSLGSPQETQYF. The CDR3 nucleotides read TGTGCCAGCAGTTTAGGCTCACCCCAAGAGACCCAGTACTTC.

V is TRBV2 and J is TRBJ2-3; 12 nucleotides match TRBD1. Germline values: CDR1 SNHLY, CDR2 FYNNEI. V shed 8 bases and J 1 base; nucleotides not matched to a gene: 13. This CDR3 has 18 residues. The CDR3: CASFGPGQGAHGTDTQYF. CDR3 DNA: TGTGCCAGCTTTGGACCGGGACAGGGGGCGCACGGCACAGATACGCAGTATTTT.

This clonotype was picked up many times. The chain uses TRBV5-1 and TRBJ2-1; tentatively, D is TRBD1 or TRBD2 (6 bases each). The CDR3 is made up of 16 amino acids. CDR1 SGHRS and CDR2 YFSETQ come from the germline V gene. Between the trimmed V and J ends, which lost 2 bases and 7 bases, there was a span of 19 bases. The CDR3 reads CASSFGGTAGQNEQFF. Here the CDR3 DNA reads TGCGCCAGCAGCTTCGGCGGGACTGCGGGACAAAATGAGCAGTTCTTC.

This clonotype was picked up many times. The chain joins TRBV19 to TRBJ1-2; perhaps TRBD1 as D (5 bases). Trimming took off 5 bases at V and 6 bases at J, with 10 bases between the two ends. The germline V gene has CDR1 LNHDA and CDR2 SQIVND (reference sequence). The CDR3 is 12 amino acids. In nucleotides, the CDR3 is TGTGCCAGTAGTCTGGGACCGAATGGCTACACCTTC. Its protein is CASSLGPNGYTF. The variable domain in full, completed from reference TRBV19 and TRBJ1-2, reads DGGITQSPKYLFRKEGQNVTLSCEQNLNHDAMYWYRQDPGQGLRLIYYSQIVNDFQKGDIAEGYSVSREKKESFPLTVTSAQKNPTAFYLCASSLGPNGYTFGSGTRLTVV.

The chain joins TRBV9 to TRBJ2-6; D is ambiguous. Germline V CDR1 and CDR2: SGDLS, YYNGEE. Trimming pared 0 bases from V and 2 bases from J, leaving 6 bases between. The CDR3 covers 15 residues. CDR3 in DNA: TGTGCCAGCAGCGTAGCTGGGGCTGGGGCCAACGTCCTGACTTTC. Residues: CASSVAGAGANVLTF.

In this sample, this clonotype turned up a few times. V and J are TRBV4-1 and TRBJ2-5; D tentatively reads TRBD1 or TRBD2 (6 bases each). The V gene's germline CDR1 is MGHRA and CDR2 YSYEKL. V shed 1 base and J shed 5 bases, with 17 bases lying between them. This CDR3 spans 16 amino acids. In nucleotides, the CDR3 is TGCGCCAGCAGCCAAGGAGCTCGGGGGCAGAGGGAGACCCAGTACTTC. Translation: CASSQGARGQRETQYF.

The chain employs TRBV4-1 and TRBJ2-3; TRBD1 aligns across 7 bases. V lost 0 bases to trimming and J lost 8 bases; unmatched junction nucleotides: 2. Germline V gives CDR1 MGHRA, CDR2 YSYEKL. This CDR3 region has 13 residues. The CDR3 region has the DNA TGCGCCAGCAGCCAAGATCAGGGGGTTACGCAGTATTTT. Translation gives CASSQDQGVTQYF.

This clonotype was counted ten times or more. V gene TRBV7-2 combines with J gene TRBJ2-7; a possible D gene is TRBD2 (5 bases). The CDR3 length is 16 residues. V lost 4 bases, J lost 0 bases, and 16 bases lay in between. Germline V gene lookup returns CDR1 SGHTA and CDR2 FQGNSA. The DNA of the CDR3 is TGTGCCAGCAGCTCATTTCCCCGGGGTAGCTCCTACGAGCAGTACTTC. Translating gives CASSSFPRGSSYEQYF. The whole variable domain, remainder taken from reference TRBV7-2 and TRBJ2-7, is GAGVSQSPSNKVTEKGKDVELRCDPISGHTALYWYRQSLGQGLEFLIYFQGNSAPDKSGLPSDRFSAERTGGSVSTLTIQRTQQEDSAVYLCASSSFPRGSSYEQYFGPGTRLTVT.

The CDR3 spells CASSLDRIYSPLHF. CDR3 DNA: TGTGCCAGCAGCTTGGACAGGATTTATTCACCCCTCCACTTT. The chain employs TRBV7-8 and TRBJ1-6; the match to TRBD1 covers 7 bases. V was clipped by 3 bases and J by 8 bases; unmatched bases: 4. The germline gives CDR1 SGHVS, CDR2 FQNEAQ. The CDR3 totals 14 residues.

This clonotype appeared many times. The chain has TRBV5-1 and TRBJ2-3, with D tentatively TRBD1 or TRBD2 (6 bases each). The germline gives CDR1 SGHRS, CDR2 YFSETQ. CDR3 length: 14 amino acids. V lost 0 bases and J lost 8, with 13 bases in between. CDR3 protein: CASSLDGGVGTQYF. As DNA, the CDR3 is TGCGCCAGCAGCTTGGACGGGGGCGTCGGTACGCAGTATTTT. Based on the CDR3 plus reference TRBV5-1 and TRBJ2-3, the full variable domain is KAGVTQTPRYLIKTRGQQVTLSCSPISGHRSVSWYQQTPGQGLQFLFEYFSETQRNKGNFPGRFSGRQFSNSRSEMNVSTLELGDSALYLCASSLDGGVGTQYFGPGTRLTVL.

This clonotype was detected only a few times. CDR3 nucleotides: TGTGCCAGCAGGAACGGCGGAGGCTATGGCTACACCTTC. Translating gives CASRNGGGYGYTF. The V gene is TRBV5-6, the J gene TRBJ1-2; D gene unclear. Trimming pared 5 bases from V and 4 bases from J, leaving 12 bases between. The CDR3 has 13 amino acids. CDR1 and CDR2 from the germline V gene are SGHDT and YYEEEE.